The present entry profiles one TCR beta chain with its context. Its antigen has not been determined. No base quality values were provided; no much bigger clone lies one nucleotide off. This entry comes from a study of blood T cell repertoires in COVID-19 (dated by TCRdb to 2018 to 2021). Some background on the complete study: Samples from collaborators originated in the United States, Italy and Spain and spanned both the acute and convalescent phases of COVID-19. Where HLA class I and class II types were available, the types were taken from metadata supplied by the sample provider, not from assay-based typing. Deeply sampled blood TCRbeta repertoires from subjects exposed to, actively infected with, or recovered from COVID-19 were included in the dataset. The samples were drawn from the first 160 participants of the ongoing ImmuneRACE study and from some 1,300 subjects provided by 6 global collaborators. The material from the prospective study consisted of cDNA or gDNA derived from T cells, B-cell-depleted T cells, or PBMCs. The repertoires were released in a freely available public database intended as a resource for research on the immune response to SARS-CoV-2. A de-identified subject ID, COVID-19 status, age in years and sex were almost always included in the sample metadata. The study at large found these results: How much clinical and demographic metadata was included differed by source and by participant, and the metadata was provided uncurated.

Samples from volunteer blood donors who had recovered from COVID-19 were contributed by a second Seattle source. Whole blood was collected in K2EDTA tubes by collaborating institutions according to the institutions' own protocols. For TCRbeta analysis, collaborators shipped samples in one of three forms: frozen whole blood, isolated PBMCs, or DNA extracted from either of those sample types. The CDR3 sequence holds 13 residues, the cysteine and phenylalanine included. The DNA shown is the 39-base CDR3, in frame from base 1. V and J are truncated by 5 bases and 7 bases respectively, leaving an intervening sequence of 13 bases. CDR1 is given as SGHVS and CDR2 as FNYEAQ, both from the germline V gene. The immunoSEQ Assay, a bias-controlled multiplex PCR, was used to amplify TCRbeta CDR3 regions from genomic DNA. The authors' analysis ran thus. Nucleated cell counts per sample were estimated from amplification of reference gene primers within the assay. To quantify the absolute abundance of each unique TCRbeta CDR3 rearrangement, sequence reads were collapsed and filtered. For each sample, productive Simpson clonality was calculated as the square root of Simpson's diversity index over productive rearrangements. The immuneACCESS repertoire file appears here via TCRdb, limited to in-frame rearrangements. These files lack a portion of the clones; in checked studies, under half of the deficit traces to unresolved V genes, and the cause of the others is not known. V, J and clone size are those of that table, while D and trimming were read from the DNA. This sample lists 220,000 or so clones; roughly 80% were detected once. 5.1% of the sample rests with the top ten.

This receptor was taken from a woman aged 55-70 years who had recovered from COVID-19. Sequencing was carried out using peripheral blood. Recombination connected TRBV7-6 to TRBJ2-3; matching of 6 bases hints at TRBD1 as the D gene. The bases read TGTGCCAGCAGCGGATACAGGGTTTATACGCAGTATTTT. Translated, this is CASSGYRVYTQYF.